This section outlines one T cell receptor (beta chain) sequence together with its context. Its antigen is unknown. Generated by immunoSEQ multiplex PCR, the TCRdb table keeps only in-frame clones and is missing some. The sample contains approximately 110,000 clones, roughly 80% of which appear only once. The sample comes from a study of T cell responses to AZD1222 COVID-19 vaccine. Study information: Researchers grouped second doses given at about 4 or about 12 weeks into one pool. General observations from the study: The number of AZD1222 recipients seropositive at baseline was only 6 or 7. Clonal diversity was possibly underestimated, and white British individuals and females predominated among donors. Repertoires were obtained only post-peak T cell response.

From germline, CDR1 is SGDLS and CDR2 YYNGEE. V dropped 4 bases and J dropped 9; count of bases not matched to a gene: 5. The CDR3 has 14 amino acids. This material consisted of peripheral blood, taken on day 0 of AZD1222 vaccination. The sequence was obtained from an adult in good health. The chain has TRBV9 and TRBJ1-6, with 9 bases aligning to TRBD1. CDR3 nucleotides: TGTGCCAGCAGCCCCCGGACAGGGGTTTCACCCCTCCACTTT. Translated: CASSPRTGVSPLHF.